This T cell receptor (beta chain) was observed in a study of control samples from healthy donors and cancer patients. This table comes from immunoSEQ multiplex PCR, and its TCRdb copy is limited to in-frame clones, with some not included. Counted here are around 26,000 clones, approximately 85% occurring once; the ten biggest clones make up 20% to 25%. This CDR3 contains 13 residues. V lost 6 bases to trimming and J lost 5 bases; unmatched junction nucleotides: 6. Germline CDR1 is MNHEY and CDR2 is SMNVEV (reference sequence). The specimen was PBMCs. The clonotype was recovered from a man aged 55 to 70 with colorectal cancer. V gene TRBV27 combines with J gene TRBJ2-5; 7 positions match TRBD2. CDR3: CASRLMGGETQYF. The CDR3 nucleotides are TGTGCCAGCAGGCTGATGGGGGGGGAGACCCAGTACTTC.